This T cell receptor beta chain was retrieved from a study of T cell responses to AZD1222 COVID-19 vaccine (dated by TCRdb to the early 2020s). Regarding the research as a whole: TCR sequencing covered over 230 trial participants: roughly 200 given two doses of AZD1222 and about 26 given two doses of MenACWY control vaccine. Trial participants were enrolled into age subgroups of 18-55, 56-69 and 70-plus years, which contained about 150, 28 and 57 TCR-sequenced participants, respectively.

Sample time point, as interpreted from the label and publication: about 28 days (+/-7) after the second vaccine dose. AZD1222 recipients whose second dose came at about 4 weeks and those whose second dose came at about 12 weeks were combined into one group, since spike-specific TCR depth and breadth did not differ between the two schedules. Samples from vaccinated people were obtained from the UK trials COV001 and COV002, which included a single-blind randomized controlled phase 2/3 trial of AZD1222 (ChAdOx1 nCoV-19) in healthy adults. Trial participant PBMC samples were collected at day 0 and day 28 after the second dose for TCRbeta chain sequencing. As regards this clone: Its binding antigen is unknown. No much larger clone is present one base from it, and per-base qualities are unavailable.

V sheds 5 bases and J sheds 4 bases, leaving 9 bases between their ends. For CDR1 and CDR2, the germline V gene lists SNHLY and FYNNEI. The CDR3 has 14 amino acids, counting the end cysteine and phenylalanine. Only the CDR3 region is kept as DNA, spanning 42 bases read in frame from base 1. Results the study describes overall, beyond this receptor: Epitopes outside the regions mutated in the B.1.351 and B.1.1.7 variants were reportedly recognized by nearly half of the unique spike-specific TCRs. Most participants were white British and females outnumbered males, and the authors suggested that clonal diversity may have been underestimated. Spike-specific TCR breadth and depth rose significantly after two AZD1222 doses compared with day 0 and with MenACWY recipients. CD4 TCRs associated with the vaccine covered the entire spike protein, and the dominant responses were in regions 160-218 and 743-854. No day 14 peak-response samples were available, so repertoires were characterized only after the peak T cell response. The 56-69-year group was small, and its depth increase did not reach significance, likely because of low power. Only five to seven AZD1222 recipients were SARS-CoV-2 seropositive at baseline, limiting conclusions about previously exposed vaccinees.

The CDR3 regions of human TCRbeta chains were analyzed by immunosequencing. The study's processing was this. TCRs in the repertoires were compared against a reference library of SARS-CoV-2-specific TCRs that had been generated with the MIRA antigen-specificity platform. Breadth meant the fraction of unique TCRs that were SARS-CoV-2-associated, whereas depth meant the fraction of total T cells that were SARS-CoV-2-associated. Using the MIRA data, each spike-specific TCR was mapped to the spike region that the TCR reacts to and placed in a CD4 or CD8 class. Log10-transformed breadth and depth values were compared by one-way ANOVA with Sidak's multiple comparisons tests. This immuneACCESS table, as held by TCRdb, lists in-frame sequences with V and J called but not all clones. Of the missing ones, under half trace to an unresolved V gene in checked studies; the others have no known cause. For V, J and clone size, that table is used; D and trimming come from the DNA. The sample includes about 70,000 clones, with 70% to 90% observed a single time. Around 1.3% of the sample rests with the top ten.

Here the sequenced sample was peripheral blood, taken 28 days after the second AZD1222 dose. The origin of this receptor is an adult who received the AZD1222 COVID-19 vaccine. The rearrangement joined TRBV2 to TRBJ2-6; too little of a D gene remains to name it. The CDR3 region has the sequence CASSLHMGANVLTF. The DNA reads TGTGCCAGCAGTCTCCACATGGGGGCCAACGTCCTGACTTTC.